The next 32 T cell receptor beta chains were all read from a single sample in a study of T cell responses to AZD1222 COVID-19 vaccine. Measured with immunoSEQ multiplex PCR; TCRdb has only the in-frame clones, and not every one. The sample lists 100,000 or so clones, about 91% occurring once. Sequences were derived from peripheral blood, sampled 28 days after the second AZD1222 dose. The receptor source for this set is an adult who received the AZD1222 COVID-19 vaccine.

The V call is TRBV19, the J call TRBJ2-1; D is uncertain. The CDR3 spans 13 residues. Trimming cost V 1 base and J 9 bases, with 10 bases left between them. CDR1 and CDR2 from the germline V gene are LNHDA and SQIVND (reference sequence). The CDR3 protein is CASSIGNYGEQFF. The CDR3 nucleotides read TGTGCCAGTAGTATAGGTAATTACGGTGAGCAGTTCTTC.

This clone has only a few counts. This chain joins TRBV3-1 (or the pseudogene TRBV3-2) and TRBJ2-5; TRBD2 matches 7 bases. CDR1 and CDR2 from the germline V gene are LGHDT and YNNKEL (reference sequence). V trimming: 1 base; J trimming: 5 bases; junction bases outside the gene matches: 7. The CDR3 sequence is 15 residues long. Written as DNA, the CDR3 is TGTGCCAGCAGCCAAGGTATAGCGGGCGAGGAGACCCAGTACTTC. This codes for CASSQGIAGEETQYF.

The DNA of the CDR3 is TGCGCCAGCAGCTTGGCGGGGACACCGGAGCAGTACTTC. Residues: CASSLAGTPEQYF. This chain uses TRBV5-1 with TRBJ2-7; a possible D gene is TRBD1 (6 bases). From germline, CDR1 is SGHRS and CDR2 YFSETQ. Between the trimmed V and J ends, which lost 0 bases and 7 bases, there was a span of 11 bases. This CDR3 comprises 13 residues. Supplemented by reference TRBV5-1 and TRBJ2-7, the full variable domain reads KAGVTQTPRYLIKTRGQQVTLSCSPISGHRSVSWYQQTPGQGLQFLFEYFSETQRNKGNFPGRFSGRQFSNSRSEMNVSTLELGDSALYLCASSLAGTPEQYFGPGTRLTVT.

This clone was seen a handful of times. The rearrangement uses TRBV7-2 and TRBJ1-3; TRBD1 matches at 8 bases. The CDR3 sequence is 16 residues long. J was trimmed by 4 bases and V by 5 bases; bases with no gene match: 10. CDR1 is SGHTA and CDR2 is FQGNSA in the germline V gene. CDR3 nucleotide sequence: TGTGCCAGCAGCGTACAACAGGGGGAAGTCGGAAACACCATATATTTT. Protein: CASSVQQGEVGNTIYF.

The chain has TRBV7-2 and TRBJ1-1, with D unresolved. Trimming removed 4 bases from V and 2 bases from J, with 8 bases in between. Per germline, CDR1 SGHTA and CDR2 FQGNSA. The CDR3 sequence is 13 residues long. CDR3 nucleotide sequence: TGTGCCAGCAGCTGGGATGAAAACACTGAAGCTTTCTTT. It codes for CASSWDENTEAFF.

CDR3: CASSRGVEGTIYEQYF. The CDR3 nucleotides are TGTGCCAGCAGCCGAGGGGTGGAGGGGACCATCTACGAGCAGTACTTC. This chain uses TRBV27 with TRBJ2-7, with D perhaps matching TRBD2 (6 bases). This CDR3 spans 16 amino acids. Germline V CDR1 and CDR2: MNHEY, SMNVEV (reference sequence). Trimming pared 6 bases from V and 3 bases from J, leaving 21 bases between.

This clone was found once. V gene TRBV7-2 combines with J gene TRBJ2-7; the match to TRBD2 covers 10 bases. The V segment lost 5 bases and the J segment 3 bases; nucleotides outside the gene matches: 7. Germline V gene data show CDR1 as SGHTA and CDR2 as FQGNSA. The CDR3 loop spans 15 amino acids. The CDR3: CASSQTGLASYEQYF. In DNA form, the CDR3 reads TGTGCCAGCAGCCAGACGGGACTAGCGAGCTACGAGCAGTACTTC.

The chain recombines TRBV2 with TRBJ2-7, with D perhaps matching TRBD1 (5 bases). Trimming stripped 1 base from V and 4 bases from J, with 20 bases between. The CDR3 consists of 17 residues. The germline CDR1 and CDR2 sequences are SNHLY and FYNNEI. CDR3 loop: CASSEVPDSPPRYEQYF. CDR3 in DNA: TGTGCCAGCAGTGAAGTCCCCGACAGCCCCCCAAGATACGAGCAGTACTTC.

V is TRBV27 and J is TRBJ2-3; 7 nucleotides match TRBD2. Germline trimming cut 3 bases from V and 5 bases from J; bases unmatched to any gene: 8. The CDR3 runs to 15 residues. Germline CDR1 is MNHEY and CDR2 is SMNVEV (reference sequence). The CDR3 bases are TGTGCCAGCAGTTTGGGCCTAGCGGTCGGAGATACGCAGTATTTT. Amino acids: CASSLGLAVGDTQYF.

The chain employs TRBV5-1 and TRBJ1-5, with D hard to call. Germline-derived CDR1 and CDR2 are SGHRS and YFSETQ. With 2 bases removed from V and 7 bases from J, the gap between germline ends came to 13 bases. The CDR3 loop spans 14 amino acids. For the CDR3, the DNA is TGCGCCAGCAGCTTAGGGCAGGAGGGACAGCCCCAGCATTTT. This encodes CASSLGQEGQPQHF.

The CDR3 spells CASSQVGLAKNIQYF. CDR3 nucleotide sequence: TGCGCCAGCAGCCAAGTTGGTCTAGCCAAAAACATTCAGTACTTC. This rearrangement joins TRBV4-1 to TRBJ2-4; D unresolved. The CDR3 has 15 amino acids. Germline CDR1 is MGHRA and CDR2 is YSYEKL. V was cut by 1 base and J by 0 bases, with 7 bases left in between.

This rearrangement joins TRBV30 to TRBJ1-1, with D hard to call. Germline values: CDR1 GTSNPN, CDR2 SVGIG (reference sequence). CDR3 size: 12 residues. Trimming left V 6 bases short and J 6 bases short, with 14 bases between. CDR3 region: CACLEEMAEAFF. CDR3 DNA: TGTGCCTGCCTAGAGGAAATGGCTGAAGCTTTCTTT.

This clone has a single count. J is TRBJ2-3 and V is TRBV5-1; D gene uncertain. The germline gives CDR1 SGHRS, CDR2 YFSETQ. The CDR3 is made up of 12 amino acids. Trimming pared 7 bases from V and 2 bases from J, leaving 8 bases between. The CDR3 sequence is CASRSDTDTQYF. CDR3 in DNA: TGCGCCAGCCGTTCTGACACAGATACGCAGTATTTT.

This chain joins TRBV9 and TRBJ2-1; D may be TRBD2 (7 bases). Germline values: CDR1 SGDLS, CDR2 YYNGEE. The V end lost 3 bases, the J end lost 1 base, and 11 bases lay between the germline ends. This CDR3 has 15 residues. CDR3 sequence (DNA): TGTGCCAGCAGCGAAGGGAGGGGGTCCTACAATGAGCAGTTCTTC. Protein product: CASSEGRGSYNEQFF.

The chain employs TRBV7-6 and TRBJ2-2; unclear D gene. Germline V gene sequence: CDR1 SGHVS, CDR2 FNYEAQ. The CDR3 is 16 amino acids. V lost 5 bases, J lost 4 bases, and 17 bases lay in between. The DNA of the CDR3 is TGTGCCAGCAGCAACCGGGCCCCCGGCGGCACCGGGGAGCTGTTTTTT. This encodes CASSNRAPGGTGELFF. Variable domain in full (rest from reference TRBV7-6 and TRBJ2-2): GAGVSQSPRYKVTKRGQDVALRCDPISGHVSLYWYRQALGQGPEFLTYFNYEAQQDKSGLPNDRFSAERPEGSISTLTIQRTEQRDSAMYRCASSNRAPGGTGELFFGEGSRLTVL.

The chain joins TRBV5-1 to TRBJ2-7; TRBD1 matches 10 bases. The CDR3 has 14 amino acids. The ends lost 4 bases at V and 6 bases at J; junction bases unmatched: 7. The germline V gene has CDR1 SGHRS and CDR2 YFSETQ. The CDR3 loop reads CASSQGQGRGEQYF. The CDR3 DNA reads as TGCGCCAGCAGCCAGGGACAGGGGAGGGGCGAGCAGTACTTC.

The CDR3 protein is CASKYPRIPQVGQYF. The DNA of the CDR3 is TGTGCCAGCAAATACCCGCGGATACCTCAGGTGGGCCAGTACTTC. The chain links TRBV2 to TRBJ2-5; D remains ambiguous. Per the germline V gene, CDR1 is SNHLY and CDR2 is FYNNEI. V was pared by 7 bases and J by 10 bases, with 25 bases between. This CDR3 contains 15 residues.

This chain joins TRBV4-1 and TRBJ2-7; 8 bases match TRBD1. CDR3 size: 13 residues. The germline V gene encodes CDR1 MGHRA and CDR2 YSYEKL. V lost 11 bases to trimming and J lost 5 bases; unmatched junction nucleotides: 11. DNA of the CDR3: TGCGCCCCCCGGACAGGGCAAATAAACGAGCAGTACTTC. Translation gives CAPRTGQINEQYF.

The gene calls are TRBV30 and TRBJ1-1; a weak D match, TRBD1 (5 bases). Germline CDR1 and CDR2: GTSNPN and SVGIG (reference sequence). CDR3 length equals 15 residues. Deletions cut 3 bases from V and 0 bases from J, with 14 bases between. The CDR3 DNA reads as TGTGCCTGGAGGGAAGCCCGGGGACTGAACACTGAAGCTTTCTTT. This translates into CAWREARGLNTEAFF.

CDR3 nucleotides: TGTGCCAGCAGTCCGACAGCCTACGAGCAGTACTTC. This gives the protein CASSPTAYEQYF. The chain joins TRBV6-2 or TRBV6-3 to TRBJ2-7, with D perhaps TRBD1 (5 bases). V lost 5 bases and J 2 bases, leaving 7 bases between the germline ends. Germline CDR1 reads MNHEY; CDR2 reads SVGEGT. This CDR3 spans 12 amino acids.

J is TRBJ2-3 and V is TRBV7-9; D is unclear. The CDR3 is 12 residues long. V was trimmed by 1 base and J by 5 bases, leaving 4 bases between them. CDR1 is SEHNR, CDR2 FQNEAQ, per germline (reference sequence). The CDR3 loop is CASSLDVDTQYF. DNA of the CDR3: TGTGCCAGCAGCTTAGATGTAGATACGCAGTATTTT.

The J gene is TRBJ2-7, the V gene TRBV11-2; D uncertain. CDR3 length: 13 amino acids. In germline, CDR1 is SGHAT, CDR2 FQNNGV. V shed 5 bases and J shed 0 bases, with 8 bases lying between them. CDR3 loop: CASSTRSSYEQYF. The CDR3 bases are TGTGCCAGCAGCACAAGAAGCTCCTACGAGCAGTACTTC. Based on the CDR3 plus reference TRBV11-2 and TRBJ2-7, the full variable domain is EAGVAQSPRYKIIEKRQSVAFWCNPISGHATLYWYQQILGQGPKLLIQFQNNGVVDDSQLPKDRFSAERLKGVDSTLKIQPAKLEDSAVYLCASSTRSSYEQYFGPGTRLTVT.

The V and J genes are TRBV6-1 and TRBJ2-7; 10 bases map to TRBD2. Unmatched junction bases numbered 9, after V lost 1 base and J lost 6 bases. The CDR3 extends over 16 amino acids. Looked up from germline, CDR1 is MNHNS and CDR2 is SASEGT. The CDR3 sequence is CASSEGSGRGLREQYF. Written as DNA, the CDR3 is TGTGCCAGCAGTGAAGGGAGCGGGAGGGGTCTACGCGAGCAGTACTTC.

This clone was counted a single time. This chain connects TRBV7-9 to TRBJ2-2, with D uncertain. Trimming removed 5 bases at V and 9 bases at J, with 10 bases between. Germline CDR1 and CDR2: SEHNR and FQNEAQ (reference sequence). This CDR3 region has 12 residues. The CDR3 sequence is CASSPSNRELFF. CDR3 nucleotide sequence: TGTGCCAGCAGCCCCTCCAATCGGGAGCTGTTTTTT.

In this sample, this clone turned up once. The rearrangement links TRBV4-2 to TRBJ2-7; 8 bases are a match to TRBD1. The CDR3 consists of 14 residues. The J segment lost 3 bases and the V segment lost 0 bases, leaving 1 base of the junction unmatched. Germline lookup yields CDR1 LGHNA and CDR2 YNFKEQ. CDR3 loop: CASSQEGTGYEQYF. The CDR3 DNA sequence: TGTGCCAGCAGCCAAGAGGGGACAGGCTACGAGCAGTACTTC.

J is TRBJ1-4 and V is TRBV3-1 (or the pseudogene TRBV3-2); D is unclear. V lost 3 bases and J lost 0, with 5 bases in between. Per the germline V gene, CDR1 is LGHDT and CDR2 is YNNKEL (reference sequence). The CDR3 covers 14 residues. CDR3 region: CASSHDATNEKLFF. The CDR3 DNA reads as TGTGCCAGCAGCCATGACGCAACTAATGAAAAACTGTTTTTT.

The V gene is TRBV14, the J gene TRBJ2-7; 9 bases align to TRBD1. CDR1 is SGHDN and CDR2 is FVKESK in the germline V gene. Trimming removed 3 bases from V and 6 bases from J; junction bases left unmatched: 9. The length of the CDR3 is 15 residues. CDR3 residues: CASSQGGTGTFEQYF. CDR3 nucleotide sequence: TGTGCCAGCAGCCAGGGCGGGACAGGGACTTTCGAGCAGTACTTC.

This rearrangement joins TRBV3-1 (or the pseudogene TRBV3-2) to TRBJ1-3; 7 bases are shared with TRBD1. Per germline, CDR1 LGHDT and CDR2 YNNKEL (reference sequence). The CDR3 totals 15 residues. The V and J ends lost 1 base and 6 bases, in that order; junction bases with no gene match: 6. The CDR3 reads CASSQGAGTENTIYF. The CDR3 bases are TGTGCCAGCAGCCAAGGGGCCGGGACAGAAAACACCATATATTTT.

The rearrangement uses TRBV28 and TRBJ2-7; 8 positions agree with TRBD2. Germline V lookup: CDR1 MDHEN, CDR2 SYDVKM. The J segment lost 6 bases and the V segment lost 6 bases, leaving 7 bases of the junction unmatched. CDR3 length equals 13 residues. Here the CDR3 DNA reads TGTGCCAGCAGCTTCAGCGGGAGAGCCGAGCAGTACTTC. Its translation is CASSFSGRAEQYF.

The chain has TRBV6-4 and TRBJ2-1; 9 bases are a match to TRBD1. CDR1 and CDR2 from the germline V gene are MRHNA and SNTAGT. After removal of 5 bases from V and 4 bases from J, the junction contained 21 bases not matched to a gene. The CDR3 totals 20 residues. CDR3 sequence (DNA): TGTGCCAGCAGTCGCCGGGGACAGGGTAAAGGGTCTAGGGGGTACAATGAGCAGTTCTTC. Its protein product is CASSRRGQGKGSRGYNEQFF.

The chain has TRBV2 and TRBJ1-3; 9 bases line up with TRBD1. The CDR3 has 14 amino acids. CDR1 SNHLY and CDR2 FYNNEI come from the germline V gene. Unmatched junction bases numbered 3, after V lost 5 bases and J lost 4 bases. CDR3 DNA: TGTGCCAGCAGTACCGGGACAGGGGGAAACACCATATATTTT. Protein: CASSTGTGGNTIYF. The full variable domain, with the rest looked up from reference TRBV2 and TRBJ1-3, is EPEVTQTPSHQVTQMGQEVILRCVPISNHLYFYWYRQILGQKVEFLVSFYNNEISEKSEIFDDQFSVERPDGSNFTLKIRSTKLEDSAMYFCASSTGTGGNTIYFGEGSWLTVV.

This clone was seen just once. The rearrangement joins TRBV29-1 to TRBJ1-2; TRBD1 is a possible D gene (6 bases). V was trimmed by 4 bases and J by 8 bases, leaving 17 bases between them. The CDR3 sequence is 13 residues long. Germline V gene sequence: CDR1 SQVTM, CDR2 ANQGSEA. The DNA for the CDR3 is TGCAGCGTTGCCCCCGGGGGGCGCCAGGGCTACACCTTC. Amino acid sequence: CSVAPGGRQGYTF.